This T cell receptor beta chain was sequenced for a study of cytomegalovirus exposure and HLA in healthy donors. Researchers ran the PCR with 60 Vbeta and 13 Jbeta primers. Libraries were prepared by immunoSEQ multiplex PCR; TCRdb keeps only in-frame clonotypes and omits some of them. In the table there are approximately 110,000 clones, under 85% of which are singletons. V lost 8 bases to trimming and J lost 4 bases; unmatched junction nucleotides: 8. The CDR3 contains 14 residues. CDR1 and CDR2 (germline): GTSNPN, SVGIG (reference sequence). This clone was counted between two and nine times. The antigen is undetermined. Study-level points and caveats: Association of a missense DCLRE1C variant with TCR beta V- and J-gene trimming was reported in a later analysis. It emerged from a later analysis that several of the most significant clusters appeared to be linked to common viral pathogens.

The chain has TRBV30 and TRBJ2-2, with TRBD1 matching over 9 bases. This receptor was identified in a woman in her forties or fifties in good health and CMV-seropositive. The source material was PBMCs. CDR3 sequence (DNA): TGTGCCACGAGACAGGGGGGCGGCACCGGGGAGCTGTTTTTT. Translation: CATRQGGGTGELFF.